This TCR beta chain derives from a study of blood T cells in healthy people across ages. The study's findings and limits: There was a strong correlation between TCR beta diversity and naive T cell percentage. Unknown CMV status may confound age-related changes in expanded clones.

Germline loops: CDR1 SGHTA, CDR2 FQGTGA. The CDR3 is made up of 15 amino acids. The V segment lost 0 bases and the J segment 6 bases; nucleotides outside the gene matches: 6. Using a J-beta primer mix together with a sample-barcoded 5' primer, a second PCR was run for about 7 to 12 cycles. TCRdb recomputed calls from the 5' RACE reads with MiXCR, one row per CDR3 protein. The sample yields roughly 500,000 distinct CDR3 sequences, approximately 25% seen once. There are many counts of this clonotype. What it binds is unknown. This rearrangement joins TRBV7-3 to TRBJ1-1; 8 bases match TRBD1. The source material was blood. This TCR was sampled from an older woman in good health. The CDR3 sequence is CASSLTLQGASEAFF. The CDR3 DNA follows: TGTGCCAGCAGCTTAACGCTCCAGGGGGCCTCTGAAGCTTTCTTT.